This is a list of T cell receptor beta chains from one sample in a study of graft-versus-host responses after intestinal transplantation. Sequenced by immunoSEQ multiplex PCR; TCRdb stores in-frame clones only, minus some. The data contain 75,000 to 100,000 clones, roughly 83% of them seen just once; the ten biggest clones take up approximately 1.5%. The sequencing used PBMCs, collected 255 days after intestinal transplant. Receptor source: a human patient who received an intestinal transplant, so some T cells may come from the graft donor. CDR3s include the opening cysteine and the closing phenylalanine or tryptophan. A D gene is named only where the DNA matches it firmly. Expanded clones get a size class; other rows say once, few or many, or leave the size out.

cdr3_aa	cdr3_nt	v_call	j_call	d_call	clone_size
CASRGHYEQYF	TGTGCCAGCCGGGGACACTACGAGCAGTACTTC	TRBV28	TRBJ2-7	NA	few
CASSPLREDNSPLHF	TGTGCCAGCAGTCCCCTCCGGGAGGATAATTCACCCCTCCACTTT	TRBV6-1	TRBJ1-6	NA	NA
CASSFGTGYEQYF	TGTGCCAGCAGTTTCGGGACAGGTTACGAGCAGTACTTC	TRBV28	TRBJ2-7	TRBD1	few
CASSLLGQRNEQYF	TGTGCCAGCAGTCTCCTGGGACAGCGCAACGAGCAGTACTTC	TRBV27	TRBJ2-7	TRBD1	NA
CASCRRSGSFGAYEQYF	TGTGCCAGCTGTCGACGGAGCGGGAGTTTTGGGGCCTACGAGCAGTACTTC	TRBV11-2	TRBJ2-7	TRBD2	NA
CASSVGSLAGPYNEQFF	TGTGCCAGCAGCGTAGGGTCCCTAGCGGGGCCCTACAATGAGCAGTTCTTC	TRBV9	TRBJ2-1	TRBD2	NA
CASSLPGNHSGNTIYF	TGCGCCAGCAGCTTGCCAGGAAACCACTCTGGAAACACCATATATTTT	TRBV5-1	TRBJ1-3	NA	NA
CASSEAGGRDNEQFF	TGTGCCAGCAGTGAAGCGGGCGGGAGAGACAATGAGCAGTTCTTC	TRBV6-1	TRBJ2-1	TRBD2	once
CASSLGQGEDQPQHF	TGTGCCAGCAGCTTGGGGCAGGGGGAAGACCAGCCCCAGCATTTT	TRBV5-4	TRBJ1-5	TRBD1	NA
CASNNFNEQFF	TGTGCCAGCAACAATTTCAATGAGCAGTTCTTC	TRBV11-2	TRBJ2-1	NA	NA
CASSLGANYGYTF	TGCGCCAGCAGCCTGGGGGCCAACTATGGCTACACCTTC	TRBV5-1	TRBJ1-2	NA	NA
CASSLWGEPHNEQFF	TGTGCCAGCAGTTTATGGGGGGAGCCCCACAATGAGCAGTTCTTC	TRBV27	TRBJ2-1	NA	NA
CASSSGQGKSSYNEQFF	TGTGCCAGCAGCTCAGGACAGGGGAAGAGCTCCTACAATGAGCAGTTCTTC	TRBV7-9	TRBJ2-1	TRBD1	NA
CASSFTGIVQETQYF	TGTGCCAGCAGCTTTACAGGGATTGTGCAAGAGACCCAGTACTTC	TRBV7-9	TRBJ2-5	NA	NA
CASSPRQVNQPQHF	TGTGCCAGCAGTCCCAGACAGGTCAATCAGCCCCAGCATTTT	TRBV2	TRBJ1-5	NA	once
CASTVEENTEAFF	TGTGCCAGCACCGTAGAGGAGAACACTGAAGCTTTCTTT	TRBV28	TRBJ1-1	NA	NA
CAISDHTDTQYF	TGTGCCATCAGTGACCACACAGATACGCAGTATTTT	TRBV10-3	TRBJ2-3	NA	NA
CASSYSTGFEVGGYTF	TGTGCCAGCAGTTACTCGACGGGGTTTGAGGTGGGCGGCTACACCTTC	TRBV6-5	TRBJ1-2	NA	NA
CASSLVAGGPRLGELFF	TGTGCCAGCAGCTTGGTAGCGGGGGGGCCTCGGTTAGGGGAGCTGTTTTTT	TRBV5-4	TRBJ2-2	TRBD2	NA
CASSPDKGPYEQYF	TGTGCCAGCAGCCCGGACAAGGGGCCGTACGAGCAGTACTTC	TRBV5-5	TRBJ2-7	NA	NA
CASSRGRGEAFF	TGTGCCAGCAGTAGGGGGCGGGGTGAAGCTTTCTTT	TRBV27	TRBJ1-1	TRBD1	NA
CASSIGGNTIYF	TGTGCCAGTAGTATAGGTGGAAACACCATATATTTT	TRBV19	TRBJ1-3	NA	once
CASSPGAGASYTGELFF	TGTGCCAGCAGTCCGGGGGCAGGAGCGTCCTACACCGGGGAGCTGTTTTTT	TRBV28	TRBJ2-2	NA	NA
CASSARDRDNSPLHF	TGTGCCAGCAGTGCAAGAGACAGGGATAATTCACCCCTCCACTTT	TRBV2	TRBJ1-6	TRBD1	NA
CAWSVVGAADTQYF	TGTGCCTGGAGTGTAGTAGGGGCCGCAGATACGCAGTATTTT	TRBV30	TRBJ2-3	NA	NA
CSTQGPTEAFF	TGCAGCACACAGGGGCCCACTGAAGCTTTCTTT	TRBV20-1	TRBJ1-1	TRBD1	NA
CASSLVGFPYNEQFF	TGTGCCAGCAGTTTAGTGGGTTTCCCCTACAATGAGCAGTTCTTC	TRBV28	TRBJ2-1	NA	NA
CASSEAADGNQPQHF	TGTGCCAGCAGTGAAGCGGCGGACGGCAATCAGCCCCAGCATTTT	TRBV6-1	TRBJ1-5	NA	NA
CASRFSDVGTINQPQHF	TGTGCCAGCAGGTTTAGTGACGTGGGGACAATCAATCAGCCCCAGCATTTT	TRBV28	TRBJ1-5	NA	NA
CASSQDRVGYQPQHF	TGTGCCAGCAGCCAGGACAGGGTCGGATATCAGCCCCAGCATTTT	TRBV7-8	TRBJ1-5	TRBD1	NA
CASSLGGAISGNTIYF	TGTGCCAGCAGCTTGGGAGGGGCCATCTCTGGAAACACCATATATTTT	TRBV5-4	TRBJ1-3	NA	few
CASSFKMGETQYF	TGCGCCAGCAGCTTTAAGATGGGAGAGACCCAGTACTTC	TRBV5-1	TRBJ2-5	NA	once
CASSLGNPNTEAFF	TGTGCCAGCAGCTTAGGGAACCCGAACACTGAAGCTTTCTTT	TRBV7-6	TRBJ1-1	NA	NA
CASSLNGGAVSETQYF	TGTGCCAGCAGCTTAAACGGGGGGGCTGTTTCCGAGACCCAGTACTTC	TRBV7-9	TRBJ2-5	TRBD2	NA
CASSEETHREQYF	TGTGCCAGCAGTGAGGAAACCCACAGGGAGCAGTACTTC	TRBV6-1	TRBJ2-7	NA	NA
CASSLETAGQSNQPQHF	TGTGCCAGCAGCTTAGAGACAGCAGGGCAGAGCAATCAGCCCCAGCATTTT	TRBV7-8	TRBJ1-5	NA	NA
CASSYHPRRDSSLAKNIQYF	TGTGCCAGCAGTTACCACCCACGAAGAGACAGTTCCCTAGCCAAAAACATTCAGTACTTC	TRBV28	TRBJ2-4	NA	NA
CASRSDRNTEAFF	TGTGCCAGCAGATCCGACAGGAACACTGAAGCTTTCTTT	TRBV7-9	TRBJ1-1	NA	NA
CASSPNAGTVNTEAFF	TGTGCCAGCTCACCAAATGCCGGGACAGTGAACACTGAAGCTTTCTTT	TRBV18	TRBJ1-1	TRBD1	NA
CASSFPGVYGYTF	TGCGCCAGCAGCTTCCCAGGGGTCTATGGCTACACCTTC	TRBV5-1	TRBJ1-2	NA	NA
CASGLVPPGGAYNEQFF	TGTGCTAGTGGTTTGGTGCCCCCGGGGGGGGCCTACAATGAGCAGTTCTTC	TRBV12-5	TRBJ2-1	TRBD2	NA